The present TCR beta chain was sequenced within a study of blood T cell repertoires in COVID-19. Study details: PBMCs, B-cell-depleted T cells, or T cells were the source of the cDNA or gDNA that made up the material.

This CDR3 spans 16 amino acids. CDR1 SQVTM and CDR2 ANQGSEA come from the germline V gene. V lost 5 bases, J lost 2 bases, and 15 bases stayed unmatched. The repertoire was sequenced with immunoSEQ multiplex PCR; TCRdb's copy has only in-frame clones and lacks some. Among approximately 100,000 clones, 80% to 95% were seen once, and the ten largest hold 0.97%. The sequenced material came from peripheral blood. This sequence was found in a man in his 60s with acute or convalescent COVID-19. The V and J genes are TRBV29-1 and TRBJ2-7; 7 bases are shared with TRBD1. CDR3 in DNA: TGCAGCGTTCTATCTACTACAGGGGCCTGGACCTACGAGCAGTACTTC. This gives the protein CSVLSTTGAWTYEQYF.